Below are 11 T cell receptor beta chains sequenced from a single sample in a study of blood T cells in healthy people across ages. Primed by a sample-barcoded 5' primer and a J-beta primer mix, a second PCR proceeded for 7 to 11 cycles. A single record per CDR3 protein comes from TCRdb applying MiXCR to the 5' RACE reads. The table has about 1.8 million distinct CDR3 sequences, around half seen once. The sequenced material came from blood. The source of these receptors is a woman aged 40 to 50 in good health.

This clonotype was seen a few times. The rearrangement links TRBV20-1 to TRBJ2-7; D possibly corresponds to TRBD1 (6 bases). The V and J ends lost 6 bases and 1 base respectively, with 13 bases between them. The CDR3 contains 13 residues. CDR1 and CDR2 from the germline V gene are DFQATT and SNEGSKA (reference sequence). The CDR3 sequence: CSAKKTGSYEQYF. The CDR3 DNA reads TGCAGTGCGAAAAAGACAGGTTCCTACGAGCAGTACTTC.

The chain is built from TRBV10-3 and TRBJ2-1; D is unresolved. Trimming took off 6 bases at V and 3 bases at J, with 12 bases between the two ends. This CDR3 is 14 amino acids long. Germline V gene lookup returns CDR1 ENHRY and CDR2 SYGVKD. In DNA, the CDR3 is TGTGCCATCAGCTACAGTGGGGTCTACAATGAGCAGTTCTTC. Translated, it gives CAISYSGVYNEQFF.

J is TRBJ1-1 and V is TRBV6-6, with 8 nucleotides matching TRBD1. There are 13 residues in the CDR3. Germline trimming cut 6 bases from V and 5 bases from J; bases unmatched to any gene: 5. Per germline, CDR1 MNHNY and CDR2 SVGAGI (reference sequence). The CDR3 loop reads CASSRTGITEAFF. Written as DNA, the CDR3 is TGTGCCAGCAGCCGGACAGGGATTACTGAAGCTTTCTTT.

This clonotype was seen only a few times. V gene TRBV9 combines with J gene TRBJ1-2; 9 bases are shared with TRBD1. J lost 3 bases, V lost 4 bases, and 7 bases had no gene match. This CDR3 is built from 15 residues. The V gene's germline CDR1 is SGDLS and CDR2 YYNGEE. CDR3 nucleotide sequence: TGTGCCAGCAGCCCAGCACAGGGGGCATACTATGGCTACACCTTC. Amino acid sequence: CASSPAQGAYYGYTF.

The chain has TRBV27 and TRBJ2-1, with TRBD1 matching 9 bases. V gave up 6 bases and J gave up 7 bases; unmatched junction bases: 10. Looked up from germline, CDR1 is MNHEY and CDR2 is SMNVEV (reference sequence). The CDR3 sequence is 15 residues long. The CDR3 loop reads CASRTGTGSLNEQFF. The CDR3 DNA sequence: TGTGCCAGCAGAACCGGGACAGGGTCATTAAATGAGCAGTTCTTC.

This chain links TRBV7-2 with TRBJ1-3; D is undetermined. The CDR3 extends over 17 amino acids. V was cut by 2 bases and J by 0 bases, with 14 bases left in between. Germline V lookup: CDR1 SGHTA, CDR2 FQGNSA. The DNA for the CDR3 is TGTGCCAGCAGCTTATTAAGGACGGGCGCCTCTGGAAACACCATATATTTT. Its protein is CASSLLRTGASGNTIYF.

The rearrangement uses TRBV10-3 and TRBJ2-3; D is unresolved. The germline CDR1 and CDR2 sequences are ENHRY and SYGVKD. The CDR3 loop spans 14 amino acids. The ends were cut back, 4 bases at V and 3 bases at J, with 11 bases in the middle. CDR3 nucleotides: TGTGCCATCAGTGCGGTGGGCTTGACAGATACGCAGTATTTT. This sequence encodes CAISAVGLTDTQYF.

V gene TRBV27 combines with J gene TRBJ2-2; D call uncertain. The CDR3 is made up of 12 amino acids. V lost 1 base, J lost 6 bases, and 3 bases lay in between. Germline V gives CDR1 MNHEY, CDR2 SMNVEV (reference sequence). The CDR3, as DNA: TGTGCCAGCAGTTTATACGCCGGGGAGCTGTTTTTT. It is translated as CASSLYAGELFF.

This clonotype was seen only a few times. CDR3 bases: TGCAGCGCCCTAGAAACAGGTCCAAGCTCCTACAATGAGCAGTTCTTC. Amino acids: CSALETGPSSYNEQFF. This chain uses TRBV20-1 with TRBJ2-1; a weak D match, TRBD1 (5 bases). CDR3 length: 16 amino acids. Germline CDR1 reads DFQATT; CDR2 reads SNEGSKA (reference sequence).

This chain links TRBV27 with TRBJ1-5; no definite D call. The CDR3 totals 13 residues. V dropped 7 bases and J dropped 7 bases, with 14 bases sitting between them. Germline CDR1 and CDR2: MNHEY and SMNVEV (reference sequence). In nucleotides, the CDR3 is TGTGCCAGCAAGAAATGGGAAAACCAGCCCCAGCATTTT. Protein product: CASKKWENQPQHF.

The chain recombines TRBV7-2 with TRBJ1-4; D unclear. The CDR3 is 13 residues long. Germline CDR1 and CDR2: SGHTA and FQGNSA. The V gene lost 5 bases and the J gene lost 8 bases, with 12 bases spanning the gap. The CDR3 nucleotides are TGTGCCAGCAGCCTACTGAGGTGGGAAAAACTGTTTTTT. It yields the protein CASSLLRWEKLFF.